The 5 T cell receptor beta chains below all came from one sample that was sequenced in a study of blood T cells in healthy people across ages (dated by TCRdb to between 2015 and 2017). Receptor amplification or capture employed 5' RACE. Sequencing was carried out with an Illumina HiSeq 2500. A second roughly 6 to 12 cycle PCR used a sample-barcoded 5' primer and a J-beta primer mix. Through fastp at Q25 and MiXCR, TCRdb rebuilt clones from the public reads, retaining in-frame beta chains. Each CDR3 protein gets just one entry, which takes the most common genes and DNA from the rows behind it. The sample includes 700,000 to 1,000,000 distinct CDR3 sequences, with under 55% observed a single time. The ten largest account for roughly 19% of the sample. The sample consisted of blood. The receptors shown here come from a man aged 55 to 70 in good health.

This clonotype came up many times. The chain carries TRBV28 and TRBJ2-7; tentatively, D is TRBD1 (6 bases). Trimming shortened V by 7 bases and J by 1 base, and 14 bases separated the two germline ends. Germline V gene data show CDR1 as MDHEN and CDR2 as SYDVKM. The CDR3 runs 14 residues. CDR3 region: CASMRTARSYEQYF. The CDR3 DNA reads TGTGCCAGCATGAGGACAGCTAGATCCTACGAGCAGTACTTC.

V gene TRBV6-2 or TRBV6-3 combines with J gene TRBJ1-2; D is perhaps TRBD1 (5 bases). The V and J ends lost 2 bases and 8 bases respectively, with 12 bases between them. The CDR3 sequence is 13 residues long. The germline V gene has CDR1 MNHEY and CDR2 SVGEGT. This CDR3 reads CASSYGTLNGYTF. The CDR3 region has the DNA TGTGCCAGCAGTTACGGGACGTTGAACGGCTACACCTTC.

This clonotype has only a few counts. V is TRBV9 and J is TRBJ1-2; no firm D call. This CDR3 has 14 residues. The germline V and J ends were trimmed by 3 bases and 8 bases, with 17 bases remaining between them. CDR1 is SGDLS and CDR2 is YYNGEE in the germline V gene. The CDR3 bases are TGTGCCAGCAGCGCGGGATACCCTATAAGGGGCTACACCTTC. The encoded protein is CASSAGYPIRGYTF.

This clonotype was seen a handful of times. The chain employs TRBV11-2 and TRBJ2-7, with a weak D call TRBD2 (6 bases). The V gene's germline CDR1 is SGHAT and CDR2 FQNNGV. CDR3 length equals 14 residues. Trimming shortened V by 3 bases and J by 1 base, and 10 bases separated the two germline ends. CDR3 nucleotide sequence: TGTGCCAGCAGCTTTGGGACTTTTTCCTACGAGCAGTACTTC. This sequence encodes CASSFGTFSYEQYF. The complete variable domain, with remaining parts taken from reference TRBV11-2 and TRBJ2-7, reads EAGVAQSPRYKIIEKRQSVAFWCNPISGHATLYWYQQILGQGPKLLIQFQNNGVVDDSQLPKDRFSAERLKGVDSTLKIQPAKLEDSAVYLCASSFGTFSYEQYFGPGTRLTVT.

The chain combines TRBV20-1 with TRBJ2-1; perhaps TRBD1 as D (6 bases). The length of the CDR3 is 17 residues. Germline V gene sequence: CDR1 DFQATT, CDR2 SNEGSKA (reference sequence). Trimming cost V 0 bases and J 9 bases, with 24 bases left between them. CDR3 residues: CSARDRRSGQGYGEQFF. CDR3 in DNA: TGCAGTGCTAGAGATCGCCGGTCGGGACAAGGGTATGGTGAGCAGTTCTTC.